This T cell receptor beta chain stems from a study of blood T cell repertoires in COVID-19. Whole-study context: Whether acute or convalescent, the COVID-19 samples came from the United States, Italy and Spain. Sample material is recorded as cDNA or gDNA derived from T cells, B-cell-depleted T cells, or PBMCs.

Germline lookup yields CDR1 SSHAT and CDR2 FNYEAQ (reference sequence). The CDR3 runs to 14 residues. About this clone itself: The junction shows a germline mismatch at one end, possibly a read error.

Per the authors' pipeline: Reference gene primer amplification gave nucleated cell count estimates. The method was immunoSEQ multiplex PCR; TCRdb's version includes in-frame clones alone and lacks a portion of them. Clone size and the V and J calls come from that table; the DNA yielded D and trimming. The sample consists of under 200,000 clones, around 82% of them appearing once. The sequence derives from a man between 60 and 75 years old who had recovered from COVID-19. This chain connects TRBV7-7 to TRBJ2-5; weak D call: TRBD1 (6 bases). The sequencing sample was made of peripheral blood. CDR3 DNA sequence: TGTGCTAGCAGCTTAGGTGGCCAGGGGGAGACCCAGTACTTC. Translation gives CASSLGGQGETQYF. Using reference TRBV7-7 and TRBJ2-5 for the parts outside the CDR3, the full variable domain is GAGVSQSPRYKVTKRGQDVTLRCDPISSHATLYWYQQALGQGPEFLTYFNYEAQPDKSGLPSDRFSAERPEGSISTLTIQRTEQRDSAMYRCASSLGGQGETQYFGPGTRLLVL.